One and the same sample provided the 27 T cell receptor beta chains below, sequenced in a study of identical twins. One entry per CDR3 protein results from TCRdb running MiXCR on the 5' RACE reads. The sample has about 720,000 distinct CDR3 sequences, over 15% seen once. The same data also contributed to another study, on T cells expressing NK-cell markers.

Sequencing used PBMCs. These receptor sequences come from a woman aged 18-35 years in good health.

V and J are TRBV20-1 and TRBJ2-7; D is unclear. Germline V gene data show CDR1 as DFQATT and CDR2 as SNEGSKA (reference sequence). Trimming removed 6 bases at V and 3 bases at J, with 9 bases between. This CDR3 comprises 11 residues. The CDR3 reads CSAGRYYEQYF. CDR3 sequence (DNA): TGCAGTGCCGGACGGTACTACGAGCAGTACTTC.

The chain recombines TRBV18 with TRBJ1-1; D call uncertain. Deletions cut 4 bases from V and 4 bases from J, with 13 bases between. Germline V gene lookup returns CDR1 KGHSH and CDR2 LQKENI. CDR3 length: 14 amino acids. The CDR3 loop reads CASSLSTDVTEAFF. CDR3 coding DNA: TGTGCCAGCTCACTGAGTACAGACGTCACTGAAGCTTTCTTT.

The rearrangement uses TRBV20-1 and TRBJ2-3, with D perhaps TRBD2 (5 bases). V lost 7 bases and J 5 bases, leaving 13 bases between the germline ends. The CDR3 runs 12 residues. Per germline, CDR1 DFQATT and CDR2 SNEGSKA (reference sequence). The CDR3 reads CSVSVRGDTQYF. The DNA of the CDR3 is TGCAGTGTCTCCGTACGGGGAGATACGCAGTATTTT.

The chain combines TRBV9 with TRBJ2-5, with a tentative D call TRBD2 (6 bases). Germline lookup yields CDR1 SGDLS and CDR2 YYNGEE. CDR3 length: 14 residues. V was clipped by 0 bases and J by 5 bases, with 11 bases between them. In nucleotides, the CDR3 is TGTGCCAGCAGCGTAGGGCTAGCGTTCGAGACCCAGTACTTC. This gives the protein CASSVGLAFETQYF.

CDR3 bases: TGTGCCTGGGGATGGAGGGGAGGAAGCGCTGAAGCTTTCTTT. Its protein product is CAWGWRGGSAEAFF. The chain combines TRBV30 with TRBJ1-1; D is perhaps TRBD1 (5 bases). Germline assignment: CDR1 GTSNPN and CDR2 SVGIG (reference sequence). The CDR3 covers 14 residues. Trimming cost V 5 bases and J 6 bases, with 19 bases left between them.

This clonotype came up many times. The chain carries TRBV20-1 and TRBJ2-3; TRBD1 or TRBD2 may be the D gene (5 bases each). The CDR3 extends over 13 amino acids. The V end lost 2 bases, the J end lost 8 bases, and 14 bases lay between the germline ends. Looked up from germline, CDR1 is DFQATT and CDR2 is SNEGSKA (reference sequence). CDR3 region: CSARRDGPITQYF. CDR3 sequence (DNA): TGCAGTGCTAGAAGGGACGGACCAATTACGCAGTATTTT.

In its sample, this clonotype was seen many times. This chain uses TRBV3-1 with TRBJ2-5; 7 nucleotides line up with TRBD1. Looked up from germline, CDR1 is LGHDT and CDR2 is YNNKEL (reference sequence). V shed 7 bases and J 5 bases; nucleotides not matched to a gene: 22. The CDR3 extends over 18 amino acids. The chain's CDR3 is CASTVDPRRQGYVETQYF. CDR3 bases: TGTGCCAGCACCGTAGATCCCCGGAGACAGGGATATGTGGAGACCCAGTACTTC.

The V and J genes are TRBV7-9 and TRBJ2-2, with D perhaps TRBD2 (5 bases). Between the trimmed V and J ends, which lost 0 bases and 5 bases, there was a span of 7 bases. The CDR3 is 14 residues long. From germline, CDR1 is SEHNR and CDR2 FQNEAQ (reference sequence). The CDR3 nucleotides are TGTGCCAGCAGCTTAGCAGAGGGTACCGGGGAGCTGTTTTTT. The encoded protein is CASSLAEGTGELFF.

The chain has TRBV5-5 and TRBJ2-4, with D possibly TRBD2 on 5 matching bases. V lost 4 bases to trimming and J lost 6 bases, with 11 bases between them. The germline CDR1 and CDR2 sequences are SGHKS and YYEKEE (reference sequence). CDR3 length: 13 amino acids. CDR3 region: CASSPDFRNIQYF. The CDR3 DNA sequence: TGTGCCAGCAGCCCGGACTTTCGAAACATTCAGTACTTC. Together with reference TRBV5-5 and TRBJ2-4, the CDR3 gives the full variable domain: DAGVTQSPTHLIKTRGQQVTLRCSPISGHKSVSWYQQVLGQGPQFIFQYYEKEERGRGNFPDRFSARQFPNYSSELNVNALLLGDSALYLCASSPDFRNIQYFGAGTRLSVL.

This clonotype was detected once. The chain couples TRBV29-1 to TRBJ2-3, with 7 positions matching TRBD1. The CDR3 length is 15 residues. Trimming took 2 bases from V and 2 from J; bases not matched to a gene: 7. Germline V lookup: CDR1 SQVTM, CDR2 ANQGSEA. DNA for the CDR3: TGCAGCGTTGAAACGGGGAAGGGGGCCACAGATACGCAGTATTTT. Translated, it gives CSVETGKGATDTQYF.

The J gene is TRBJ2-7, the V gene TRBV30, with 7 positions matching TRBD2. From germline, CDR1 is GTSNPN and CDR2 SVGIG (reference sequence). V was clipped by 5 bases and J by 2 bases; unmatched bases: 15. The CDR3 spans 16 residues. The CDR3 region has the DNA TGTGCCTGGTCTCCGCCAGGCCTAGCGGCAACCTACGAGCAGTACTTC. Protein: CAWSPPGLAATYEQYF.

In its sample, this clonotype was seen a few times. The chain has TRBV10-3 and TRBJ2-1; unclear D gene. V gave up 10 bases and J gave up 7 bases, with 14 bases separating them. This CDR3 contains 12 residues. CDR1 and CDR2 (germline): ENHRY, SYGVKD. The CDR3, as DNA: TGTGCCACCAAAAGCCTTATGAATGAGCAGTTCTTC. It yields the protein CATKSLMNEQFF.

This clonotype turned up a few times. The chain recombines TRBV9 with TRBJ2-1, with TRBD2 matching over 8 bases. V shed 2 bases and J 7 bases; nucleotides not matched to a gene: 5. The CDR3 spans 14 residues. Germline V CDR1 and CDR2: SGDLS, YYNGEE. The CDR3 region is CASSVSGVTNEQFF. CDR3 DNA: TGTGCCAGCAGCGTTAGCGGGGTCACGAATGAGCAGTTCTTC.

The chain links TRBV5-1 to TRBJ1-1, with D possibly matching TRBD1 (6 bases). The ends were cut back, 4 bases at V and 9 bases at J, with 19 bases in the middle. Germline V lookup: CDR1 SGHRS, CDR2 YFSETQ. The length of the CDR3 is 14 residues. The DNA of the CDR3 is TGCGCCAGCAGCGTACTTCAGGACAGCCGAAAAGCTTTCTTT. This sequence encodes CASSVLQDSRKAFF.

The CDR3 region has the DNA TGCAGTGCCGCCCGGGACACCTTGAACACTGAAGCTTTCTTT. It is translated as CSAARDTLNTEAFF. This chain uses TRBV20-1 with TRBJ1-1, with D perhaps matching TRBD1 (6 bases). Trimming left V 6 bases short and J 0 bases short, with 14 bases between. From germline, CDR1 is DFQATT and CDR2 SNEGSKA (reference sequence). The CDR3 spans 14 residues.

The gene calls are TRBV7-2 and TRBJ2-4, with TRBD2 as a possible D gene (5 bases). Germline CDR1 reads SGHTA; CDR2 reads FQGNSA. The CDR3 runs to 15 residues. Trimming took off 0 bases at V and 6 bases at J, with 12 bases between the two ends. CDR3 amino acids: CASSLARLALNIQYF. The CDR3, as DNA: TGTGCCAGCAGCTTAGCGCGGCTAGCTTTAAACATTCAGTACTTC.

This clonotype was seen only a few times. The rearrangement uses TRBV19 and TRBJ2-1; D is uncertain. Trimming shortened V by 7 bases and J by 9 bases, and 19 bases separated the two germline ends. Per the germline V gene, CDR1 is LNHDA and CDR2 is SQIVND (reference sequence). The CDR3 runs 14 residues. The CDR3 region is CASNPALTRIEQFF. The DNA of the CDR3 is TGTGCCAGTAACCCGGCCCTCACGAGGATTGAGCAGTTCTTC.

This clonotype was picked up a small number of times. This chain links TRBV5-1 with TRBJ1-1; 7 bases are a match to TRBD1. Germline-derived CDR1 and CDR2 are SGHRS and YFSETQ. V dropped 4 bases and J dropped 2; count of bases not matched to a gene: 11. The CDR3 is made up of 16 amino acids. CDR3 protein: CASSPGTAKLNTEAFF. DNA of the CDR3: TGCGCCAGCAGCCCCGGGACAGCAAAGCTAAACACTGAAGCTTTCTTT.

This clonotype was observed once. DNA of the CDR3: TGTGCCAGCAGCGTAGAATGGGGCGAGCAGTTCTTC. The encoded protein is CASSVEWGEQFF. The rearrangement joins TRBV9 to TRBJ2-1, with TRBD1 as a possible D gene (5 bases). V lost 0 bases and J lost 10, with 8 bases in between. Germline loops: CDR1 SGDLS, CDR2 YYNGEE. The CDR3 loop spans 12 amino acids.

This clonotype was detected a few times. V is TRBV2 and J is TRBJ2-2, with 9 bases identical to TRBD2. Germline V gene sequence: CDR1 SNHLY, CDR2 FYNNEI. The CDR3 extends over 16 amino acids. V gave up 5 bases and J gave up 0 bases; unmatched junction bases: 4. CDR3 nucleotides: TGTGCCAGCAGTCCTACTAGCGGGCCGAACACCGGGGAGCTGTTTTTT. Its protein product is CASSPTSGPNTGELFF.

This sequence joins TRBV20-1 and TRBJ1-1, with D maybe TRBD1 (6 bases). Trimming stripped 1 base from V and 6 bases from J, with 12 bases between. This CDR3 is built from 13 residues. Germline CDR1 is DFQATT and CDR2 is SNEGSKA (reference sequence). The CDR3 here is CSARGDRLSEAFF. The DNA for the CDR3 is TGCAGTGCTAGAGGTGACAGGTTATCTGAAGCTTTCTTT.

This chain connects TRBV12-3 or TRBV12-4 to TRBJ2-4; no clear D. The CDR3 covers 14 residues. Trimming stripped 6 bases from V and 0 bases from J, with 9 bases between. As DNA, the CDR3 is TGTGCCAGCAGCCCCTCGATAGCCAAAAACATTCAGTACTTC. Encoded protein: CASSPSIAKNIQYF.

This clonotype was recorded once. The CDR3 loop is CASSSTPSGGADTQYF. In DNA, the CDR3 is TGTGCCAGCAGTTCCACGCCTAGCGGGGGCGCGGATACGCAGTATTTT. The chain uses TRBV27 and TRBJ2-3; TRBD2 agrees at 10 bases. Trimming cost V 4 bases and J 6 bases; bases outside gene matches: 10. Germline V lookup: CDR1 MNHEY, CDR2 SMNVEV (reference sequence). The length of the CDR3 is 16 residues.

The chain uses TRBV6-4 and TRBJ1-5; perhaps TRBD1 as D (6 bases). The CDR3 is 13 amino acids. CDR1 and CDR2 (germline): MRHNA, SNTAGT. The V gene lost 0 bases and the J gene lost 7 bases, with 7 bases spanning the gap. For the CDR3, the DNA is TGTGCCAGCAGTGACTCAGGGGGGCAGCCCCAGCATTTT. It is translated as CASSDSGGQPQHF.

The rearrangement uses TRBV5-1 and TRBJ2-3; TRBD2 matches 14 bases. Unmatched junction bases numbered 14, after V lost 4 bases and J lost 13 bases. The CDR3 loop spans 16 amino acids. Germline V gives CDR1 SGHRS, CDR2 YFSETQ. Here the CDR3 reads CASSPYPTSGGAGKYF. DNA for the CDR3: TGCGCCAGCAGCCCCTACCCGACTAGCGGGGGGGCTGGGAAGTATTTT.

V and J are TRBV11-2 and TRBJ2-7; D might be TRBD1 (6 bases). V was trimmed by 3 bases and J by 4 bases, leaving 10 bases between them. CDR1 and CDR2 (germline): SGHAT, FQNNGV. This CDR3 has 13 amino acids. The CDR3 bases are TGTGCCAGCAGCTTTATTACAGGGTACGAGCAGTACTTC. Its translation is CASSFITGYEQYF.

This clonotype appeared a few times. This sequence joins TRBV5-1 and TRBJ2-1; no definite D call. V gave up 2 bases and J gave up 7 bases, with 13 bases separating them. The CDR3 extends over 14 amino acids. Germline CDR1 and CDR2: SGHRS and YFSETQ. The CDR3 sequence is CASSFLAVGNEQFF. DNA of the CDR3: TGCGCCAGCAGCTTTCTGGCGGTGGGAAATGAGCAGTTCTTC.